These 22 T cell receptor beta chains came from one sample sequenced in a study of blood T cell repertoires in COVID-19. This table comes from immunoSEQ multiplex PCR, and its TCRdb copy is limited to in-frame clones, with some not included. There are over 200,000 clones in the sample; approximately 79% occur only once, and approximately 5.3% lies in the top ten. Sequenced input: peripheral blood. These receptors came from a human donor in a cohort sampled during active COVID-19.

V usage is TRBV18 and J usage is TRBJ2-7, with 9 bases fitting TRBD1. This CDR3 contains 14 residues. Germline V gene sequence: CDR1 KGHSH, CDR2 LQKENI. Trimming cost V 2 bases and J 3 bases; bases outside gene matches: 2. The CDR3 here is CASSPGQGFYEQYF. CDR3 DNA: TGTGCCAGCTCACCAGGACAGGGGTTCTACGAGCAGTACTTC.

CDR3 bases: TGTGCCAGTAGTATAGCCATGAATTCACCCCTCCACTTT. Translated, it gives CASSIAMNSPLHF. The gene calls are TRBV19 and TRBJ1-6; no firm D call. The CDR3 has 13 residues. V was clipped by 1 base and J by 7 bases, with 5 bases between them. CDR1 is LNHDA, CDR2 SQIVND, per germline (reference sequence).

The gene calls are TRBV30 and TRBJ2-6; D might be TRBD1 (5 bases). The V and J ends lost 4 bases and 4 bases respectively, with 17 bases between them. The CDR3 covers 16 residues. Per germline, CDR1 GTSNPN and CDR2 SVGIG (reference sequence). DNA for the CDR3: TGTGCCTGGACTACATTCAGGGTATCCGGGGCCAACGTCCTGACTTTC. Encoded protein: CAWTTFRVSGANVLTF.

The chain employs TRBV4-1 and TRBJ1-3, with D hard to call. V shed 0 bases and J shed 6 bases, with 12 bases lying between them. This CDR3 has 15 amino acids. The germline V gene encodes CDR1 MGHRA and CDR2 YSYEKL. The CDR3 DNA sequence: TGCGCCAGCAGCCAAGAGGCCAGGCTTGAAAACACCATATATTTT. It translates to CASSQEARLENTIYF.

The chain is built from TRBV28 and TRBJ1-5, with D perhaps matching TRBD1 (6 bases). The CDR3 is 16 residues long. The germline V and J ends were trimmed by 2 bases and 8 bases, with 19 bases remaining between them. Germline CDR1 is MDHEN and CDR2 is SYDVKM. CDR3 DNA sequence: TGTGCCAGCAGTTTAATGGGGCGCGGGGGCGGGAAGCCCCAGCATTTT. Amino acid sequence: CASSLMGRGGGKPQHF. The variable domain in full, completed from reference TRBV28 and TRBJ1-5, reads DVKVTQSSRYLVKRTGEKVFLECVQDMDHENMFWYRQDPGLGLRLIYFSYDVKMKEKGDIPEGYSVSREKKERFSLILESASTNQTSMYLCASSLMGRGGGKPQHFGDGTRLSIL.

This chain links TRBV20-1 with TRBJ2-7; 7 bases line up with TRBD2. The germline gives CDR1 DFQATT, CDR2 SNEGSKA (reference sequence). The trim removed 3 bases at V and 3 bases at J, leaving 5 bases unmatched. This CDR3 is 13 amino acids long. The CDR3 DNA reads TGCAGTGCTAGTTCGGGGGGTGGCTACGAGCAGTACTTC. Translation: CSASSGGGYEQYF.

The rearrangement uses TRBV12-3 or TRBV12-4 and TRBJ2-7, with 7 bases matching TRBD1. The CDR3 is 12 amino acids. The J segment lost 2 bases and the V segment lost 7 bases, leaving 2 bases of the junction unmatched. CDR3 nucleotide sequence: TGTGCCAGCACCCAGGGGGCCTACGAGCAGTACTTC. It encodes CASTQGAYEQYF.

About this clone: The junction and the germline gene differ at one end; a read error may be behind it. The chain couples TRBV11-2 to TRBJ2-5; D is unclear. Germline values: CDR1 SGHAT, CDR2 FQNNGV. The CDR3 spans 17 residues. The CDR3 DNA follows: TGTGCCAGCAGCTTACTATTCCTTTCGGGTCCCCAAGGGACCCAGTACTTC. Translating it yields CASSLLFLSGPQGTQYF.

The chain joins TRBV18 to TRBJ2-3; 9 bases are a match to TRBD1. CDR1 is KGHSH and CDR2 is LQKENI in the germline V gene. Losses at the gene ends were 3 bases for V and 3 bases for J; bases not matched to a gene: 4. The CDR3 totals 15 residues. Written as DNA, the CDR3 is TGTGCCAGCTCACCGAAGGGACAGGGAACAGATACGCAGTATTTT. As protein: CASSPKGQGTDTQYF.

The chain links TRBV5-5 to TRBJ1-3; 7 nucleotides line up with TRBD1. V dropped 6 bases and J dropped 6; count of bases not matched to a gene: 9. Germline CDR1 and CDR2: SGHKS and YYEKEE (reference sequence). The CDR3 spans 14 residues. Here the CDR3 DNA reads TGTGCCAGCACCCCAGGGGGGTCCGTAAACACCATATATTTT. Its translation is CASTPGGSVNTIYF. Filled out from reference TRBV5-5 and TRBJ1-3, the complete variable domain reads DAGVTQSPTHLIKTRGQQVTLRCSPISGHKSVSWYQQVLGQGPQFIFQYYEKEERGRGNFPDRFSARQFPNYSSELNVNALLLGDSALYLCASTPGGSVNTIYFGEGSWLTVV.

The CDR3 reads CASSQGASGRRQKHEQYF. DNA for the CDR3: TGTGCCAGCAGCCAAGGGGCTAGCGGGAGGCGACAAAAACACGAGCAGTACTTC. The chain recombines TRBV3-1 (or the pseudogene TRBV3-2) with TRBJ2-7; 11 positions agree with TRBD2. The CDR3 runs to 18 residues. Unmatched junction bases numbered 13, after V lost 1 base and J lost 5 bases. The V gene's germline CDR1 is LGHDT and CDR2 YNNKEL (reference sequence).

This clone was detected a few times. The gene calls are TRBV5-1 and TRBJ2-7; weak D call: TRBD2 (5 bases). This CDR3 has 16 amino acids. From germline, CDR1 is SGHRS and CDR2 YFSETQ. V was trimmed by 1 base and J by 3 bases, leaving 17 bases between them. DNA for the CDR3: TGCGCCAGCAGCTTGCAACGGGCCAGGACTTACTACGAGCAGTACTTC. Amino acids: CASSLQRARTYYEQYF.

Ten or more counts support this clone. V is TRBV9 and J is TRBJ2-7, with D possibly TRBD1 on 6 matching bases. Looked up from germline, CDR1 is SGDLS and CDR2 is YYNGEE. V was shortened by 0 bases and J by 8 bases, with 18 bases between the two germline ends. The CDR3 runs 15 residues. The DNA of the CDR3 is TGTGCCAGCAGCGTAGAGACGACAGGTCCTCAGCAGCAGTACTTC. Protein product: CASSVETTGPQQQYF.

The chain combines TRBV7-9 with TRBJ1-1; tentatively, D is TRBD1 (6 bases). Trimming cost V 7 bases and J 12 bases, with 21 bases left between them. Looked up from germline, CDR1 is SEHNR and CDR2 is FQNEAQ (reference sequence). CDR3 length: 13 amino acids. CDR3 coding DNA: TGTGCCAGCACAAAACAGGGCATTACCCTAACTTTCTTT. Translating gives CASTKQGITLTFF.

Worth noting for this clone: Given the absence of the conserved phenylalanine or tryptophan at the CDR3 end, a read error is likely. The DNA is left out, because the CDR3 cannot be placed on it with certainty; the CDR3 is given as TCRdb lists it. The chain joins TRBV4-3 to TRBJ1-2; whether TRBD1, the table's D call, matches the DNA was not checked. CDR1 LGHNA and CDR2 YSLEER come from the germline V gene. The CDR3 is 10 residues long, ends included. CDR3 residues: CASSQDGRGP.

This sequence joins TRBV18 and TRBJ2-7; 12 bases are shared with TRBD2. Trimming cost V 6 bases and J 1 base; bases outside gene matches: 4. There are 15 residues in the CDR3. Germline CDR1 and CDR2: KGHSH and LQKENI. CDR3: CASSGTSGRSYEQYF. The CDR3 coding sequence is TGTGCCAGCTCCGGGACTAGCGGGCGTTCCTACGAGCAGTACTTC. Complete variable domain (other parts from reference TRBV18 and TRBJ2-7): NAGVMQNPRHLVRRRGQEARLRCSPMKGHSHVYWYRQLPEEGLKFMVYLQKENIIDESGMPKERFSAEFPKEGPSILRIQQVVRGDSAAYFCASSGTSGRSYEQYFGPGTRLTVT.

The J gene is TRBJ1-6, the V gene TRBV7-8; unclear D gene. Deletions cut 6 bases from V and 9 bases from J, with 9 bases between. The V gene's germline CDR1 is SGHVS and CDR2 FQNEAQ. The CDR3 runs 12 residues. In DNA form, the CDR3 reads TGTGCCAGCAGTTATCATAGTTCACCCCTCCACTTT. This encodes CASSYHSSPLHF.

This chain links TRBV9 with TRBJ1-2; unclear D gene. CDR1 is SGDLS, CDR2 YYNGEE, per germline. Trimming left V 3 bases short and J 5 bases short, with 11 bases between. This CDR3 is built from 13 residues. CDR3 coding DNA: TGTGCCAGCAGCGCGGGGTCCCCTTATGGCTACACCTTC. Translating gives CASSAGSPYGYTF.

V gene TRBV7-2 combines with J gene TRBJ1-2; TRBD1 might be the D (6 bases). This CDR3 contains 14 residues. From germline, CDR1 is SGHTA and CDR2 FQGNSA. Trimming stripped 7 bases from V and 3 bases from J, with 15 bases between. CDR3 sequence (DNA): TGTGCCAGCACCCTGGGGGGGGCTGACTATGGCTACACCTTC. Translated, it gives CASTLGGADYGYTF.

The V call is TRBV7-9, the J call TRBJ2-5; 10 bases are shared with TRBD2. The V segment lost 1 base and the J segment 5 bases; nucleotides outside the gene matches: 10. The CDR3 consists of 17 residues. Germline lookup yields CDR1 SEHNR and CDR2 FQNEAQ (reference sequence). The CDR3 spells CASSLDRAGGPRETQYF. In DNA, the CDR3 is TGTGCCAGCAGCTTAGACCGAGCGGGAGGGCCAAGGGAGACCCAGTACTTC.

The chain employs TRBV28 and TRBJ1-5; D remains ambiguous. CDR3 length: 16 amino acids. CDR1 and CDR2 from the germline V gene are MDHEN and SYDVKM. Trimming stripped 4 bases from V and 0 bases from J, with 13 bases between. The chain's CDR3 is CASSSPDSDSNQPQHF. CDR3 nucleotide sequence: TGTGCCAGCAGTTCCCCAGATTCCGATAGCAATCAGCCCCAGCATTTT. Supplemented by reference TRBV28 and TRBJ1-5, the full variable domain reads DVKVTQSSRYLVKRTGEKVFLECVQDMDHENMFWYRQDPGLGLRLIYFSYDVKMKEKGDIPEGYSVSREKKERFSLILESASTNQTSMYLCASSSPDSDSNQPQHFGDGTRLSIL.

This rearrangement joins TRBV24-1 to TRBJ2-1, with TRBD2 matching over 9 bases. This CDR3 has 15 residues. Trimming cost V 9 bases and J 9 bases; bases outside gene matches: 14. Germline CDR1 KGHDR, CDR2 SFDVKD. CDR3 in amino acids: CATEISGSKEGEQFF. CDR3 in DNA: TGTGCCACCGAGATTAGCGGGAGCAAGGAGGGTGAGCAGTTCTTC.